This entry concerns a single TCR beta chain. TCRdb's table, derived via immunoSEQ multiplex PCR, lists solely in-frame clones and lacks some. Of 200,000 to 300,000 clones listed, 85% to 90% are singletons. In germline, CDR1 is LNHDA, CDR2 SQIVND (reference sequence). This CDR3 region has 13 residues. The V end was cut by 7 bases, the J end by 5 bases, with 14 bases between. This sample is part of a study of blood T cell repertoires in COVID-19. Study summary: In each case, the material was cDNA or gDNA derived from T cells, B-cell-depleted T cells, or PBMCs.

The TCR sequence derives from a man in his forties who had recovered from COVID-19. The sequenced sample was PBMCs or T cells enriched from blood (not recorded which). The J gene is TRBJ1-1, the V gene TRBV19, with no clear D. The CDR3 DNA reads as TGTGCCAGTACCACAAACTGGGAGACTGAAGCTTTCTTT. Translation gives CASTTNWETEAFF.